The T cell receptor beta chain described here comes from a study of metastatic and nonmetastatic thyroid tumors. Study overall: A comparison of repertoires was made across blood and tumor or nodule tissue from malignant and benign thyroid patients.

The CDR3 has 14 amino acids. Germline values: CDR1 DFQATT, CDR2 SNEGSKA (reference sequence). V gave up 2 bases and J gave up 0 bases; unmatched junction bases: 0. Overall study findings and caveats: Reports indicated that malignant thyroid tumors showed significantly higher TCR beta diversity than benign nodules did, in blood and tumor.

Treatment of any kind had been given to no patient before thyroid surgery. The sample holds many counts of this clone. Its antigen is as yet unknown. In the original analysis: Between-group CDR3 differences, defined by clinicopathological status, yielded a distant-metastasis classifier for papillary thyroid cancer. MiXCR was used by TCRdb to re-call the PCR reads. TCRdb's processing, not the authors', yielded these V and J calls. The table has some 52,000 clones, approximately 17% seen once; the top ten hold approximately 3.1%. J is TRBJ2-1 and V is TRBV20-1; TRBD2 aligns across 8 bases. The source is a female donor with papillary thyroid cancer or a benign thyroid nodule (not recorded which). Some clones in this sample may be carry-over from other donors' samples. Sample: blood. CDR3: CSARSGSSYNEQFF. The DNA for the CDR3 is TGCAGTGCTAGAAGCGGGAGCTCCTACAATGAGCAGTTCTTC.